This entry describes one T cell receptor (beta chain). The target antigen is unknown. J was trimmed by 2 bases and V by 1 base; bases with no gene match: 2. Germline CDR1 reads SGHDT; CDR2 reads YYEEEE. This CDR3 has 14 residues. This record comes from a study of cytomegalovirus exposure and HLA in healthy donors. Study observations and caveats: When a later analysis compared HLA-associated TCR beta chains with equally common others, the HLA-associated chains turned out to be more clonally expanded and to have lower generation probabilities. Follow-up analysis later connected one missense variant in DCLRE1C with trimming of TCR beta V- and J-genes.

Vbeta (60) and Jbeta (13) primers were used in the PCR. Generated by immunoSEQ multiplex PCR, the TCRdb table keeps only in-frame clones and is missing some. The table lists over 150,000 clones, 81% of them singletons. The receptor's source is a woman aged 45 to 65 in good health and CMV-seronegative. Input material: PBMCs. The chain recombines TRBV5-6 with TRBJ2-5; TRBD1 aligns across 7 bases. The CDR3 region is CASSLKTGQETQYF. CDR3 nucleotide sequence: TGTGCCAGCAGCTTGAAGACAGGGCAAGAGACCCAGTACTTC.